These T cell receptor beta chains were read from a single sample in a study of graft-versus-host responses after intestinal transplantation. Clones were sequenced by immunoSEQ multiplex PCR, and TCRdb holds only the in-frame ones, with some missing. Here the sample spans 14,000 to 15,000 clones, more than 90% being singletons. The sequencing used PBMCs, collected 9 days after transplant. The source of these receptors is a human patient who received an intestinal transplant, so some T cells may come from the graft donor. CDR3s include the opening cysteine and the closing phenylalanine or tryptophan. A D gene is named only where the DNA matches it firmly. Clone size is not always given. Where it is, it says once, few, many or a class for expanded clones.

>TRBJ1-2|-|TRBV6-5|-
TGTGCCAGCAGTTACCTACCGACAGGCAACTATGGCTACACCTTC
CASSYLPTGNYGYTF
>TRBJ2-1|TRBD2|TRBV5-1|-
TGCGCCAGCAGCTCCAGCGGGAGGGCCGGCAATGAGCAGTTCTTC
CASSSSGRAGNEQFF
>TRBJ2-1|TRBD2|TRBV19|-
TGTGCCAGTAGTATTGATCCGGGACTAGCGGGAGGGAGTGAGCAGTTCTTC
CASSIDPGLAGGSEQFF
>TRBJ2-1|-|TRBV4-2|-
TGTGCCAGCAGCCAAATGGGAGAGCAGTTCTTC
CASSQMGEQFF
>TRBJ1-1|-|TRBV30|-
TGTGCCTGGACAACTTTGGGGGGGGGCACTGAAGCTTTCTTT
CAWTTLGGGTEAFF
>TRBJ1-2|-|TRBV19|once
TGTGCCGCGGGGGGGGTAAACTATGGCTACACCTTC
CAAGGVNYGYTF
>TRBJ2-3|-|TRBV27|-
TGTGCCAGCAGGCTAGCGACACTTCTCACAGATACGCAGTATTTT
CASRLATLLTDTQYF
>TRBJ2-7|-|TRBV6-5|-
TGTGCCAGCAGTTACTCAGGGGGTCCCTCATCCTACGAGCAGTACTTC
CASSYSGGPSSYEQYF
>TRBJ2-7|TRBD1|TRBV9|-
TGTGCCAGCAGCCCCAGGGTAGGGACAGGGGCATCCCAGCAGTACTTC
CASSPRVGTGASQQYF
>TRBJ2-3|-|TRBV15|once
TGTGCCACCAGCGTCGAAGATACGCAGTATTTT
CATSVEDTQYF
>TRBJ2-7|TRBD2|TRBV7-3|once
TGTGCCAGCAGCTTAATGGCTAGCGGGAGGACCGAGCAGTACTTC
CASSLMASGRTEQYF
>TRBJ1-2|-|TRBV29-1|-
TGCAGCGTTCCTTCTACAGATACTAACTATGGCTACACCTTC
CSVPSTDTNYGYTF
>TRBJ2-4|-|TRBV7-9|-
TGTGCCAGCAGCTTTGGTAGGGGAGACAAAAACATTCAGTACTTC
CASSFGRGDKNIQYF
>TRBJ1-5|-|TRBV27|-
TGTGCCAGCAGTCACTCAGGGAATCAGCCCCAGCATTTT
CASSHSGNQPQHF
>TRBJ2-7|TRBD2|TRBV11-2|-
TGTGCCAGCAGCTTAGTACAGGTAGCGGGTTCCCGCGAGCAGTACTTC
CASSLVQVAGSREQYF
>TRBJ1-1|-|TRBV9|once
TGTGCCAGCAGCGTAGTTCCCGGCACTGAAGCTTTCTTT
CASSVVPGTEAFF
>TRBJ2-7|TRBD2|TRBV12-5|-
TGTGCTAGTGGTTTGGTACTAGCGGGATACGTCTACGAGCAGTACTTC
CASGLVLAGYVYEQYF
>TRBJ2-1|-|TRBV6-1|once
TGTGCCAGCAGCGAGAACTACAATGAGCAGTTCTTC
CASSENYNEQFF
>TRBJ2-7|-|TRBV13|-
TGTGCCAGCAGCCTCCGGGTCGGCGAGCAGTACTTC
CASSLRVGEQYF
>TRBJ2-7|-|TRBV5-8|-
TGTGCCAGCAGCTTGGCCACTTCTAGCCACGGAGCCTACGAGCAGTACTTC
CASSLATSSHGAYEQYF
>TRBJ2-1|TRBD2|TRBV19|-
TGTGCCAGTAGTATCCCTAGCGGGAGGGCCGCCTACAATGAGCAGTTCTTC
CASSIPSGRAAYNEQFF
>TRBJ2-1|-|TRBV5-6|-
TGTGCCAGCAGCTTTACAGGTTTCTACAATGAGCAGTTCTTC
CASSFTGFYNEQFF
>TRBJ2-5|TRBD2|TRBV4-1|-
TGCGCCAGCAGCCAAGTGGGCGGGGGGCAAGAGGCCCAGTACTTC
CASSQVGGGQEAQYF
>TRBJ1-1|-|TRBV28|-
TGTGGGTGCATCATGAACACTGAAGCTTTCTTT
CGCIMNTEAFF
>TRBJ2-7|-|TRBV9|-
TGTGCCAGCAGCGCTGCATATGGACGGACCTACGAGCAGTACTTC
CASSAAYGRTYEQYF
>TRBJ2-5|-|TRBV18|-
TGTGCCAGCTCACCAGTGGAGACCCAGTACTTC
CASSPVETQYF
>TRBJ1-2|-|TRBV14|-
TGTGCCAGCAGCCAACAAACGGGCTATGGCTACACCTTC
CASSQQTGYGYTF
>TRBJ2-7|-|TRBV2|once
TGTGCCAGCAGGGGGCATTCGGCGACCTACGAGCAGTACTTC
CASRGHSATYEQYF
>TRBJ2-7|TRBD1|TRBV19|-
TGTGCCAGTAGTAACACAGGGGGTAACGAGCAGTACTTC
CASSNTGGNEQYF
>TRBJ2-1|-|TRBV7-8|-
TGTGCCAGCAGCATCTCGGCTAGGATATTGGATGAGCAGTTCTTC
CASSISARILDEQFF
>TRBJ1-4|-|TRBV4-1|-
TGCGCCAGCGGGCCTTATGAAAAACTGTTTTTT
CASGPYEKLFF
>TRBJ1-2|-|TRBV12-5|once
TGTGCTAGTGGAGCACAACCCTCGGACAGAATCTATGGCTACACCTTC
CASGAQPSDRIYGYTF
>TRBJ2-5|TRBD2|TRBV11-2|once
TGTGCCAGCAACTTAAGGACTAGCGGGAGGTGGGAGACCCAGTACTTC
CASNLRTSGRWETQYF
>TRBJ1-2|-|TRBV28|-
TGTGCCAGCAGTTTAGACCCCTATGGCTACACCTTC
CASSLDPYGYTF
>TRBJ2-7|TRBD2|TRBV27|-
TGTGCCAGCAGTTTCCAAAGCGGGAGGGGCGAGCAGTACTTC
CASSFQSGRGEQYF
>TRBJ2-7|TRBD1|TRBV30|-
TGTGCCTGGAGAGGGACAGGGGCCTACGAGCAGTACTTC
CAWRGTGAYEQYF
>TRBJ1-1|-|TRBV19|-
TGTGCCAGTAGCCTGGGGGGGACCTTTTTGAACACTGAAGCTTTCTTT
CASSLGGTFLNTEAFF